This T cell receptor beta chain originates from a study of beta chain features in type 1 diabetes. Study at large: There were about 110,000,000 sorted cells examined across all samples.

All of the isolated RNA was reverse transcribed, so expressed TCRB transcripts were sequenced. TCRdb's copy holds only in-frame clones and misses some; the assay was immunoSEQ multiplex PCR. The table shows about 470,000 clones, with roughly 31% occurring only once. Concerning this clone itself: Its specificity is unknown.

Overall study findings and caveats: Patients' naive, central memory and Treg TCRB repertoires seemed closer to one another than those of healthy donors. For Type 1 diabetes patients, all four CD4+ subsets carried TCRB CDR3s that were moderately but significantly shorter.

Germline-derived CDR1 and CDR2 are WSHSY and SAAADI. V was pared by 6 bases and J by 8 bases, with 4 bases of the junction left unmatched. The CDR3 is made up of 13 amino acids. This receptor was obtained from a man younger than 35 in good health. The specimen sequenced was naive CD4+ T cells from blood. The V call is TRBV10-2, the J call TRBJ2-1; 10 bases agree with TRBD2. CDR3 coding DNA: TGCGCCAGCAGGCGGACTAGCGGCGATGAGCAGTTCTTC. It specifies CASRRTSGDEQFF.